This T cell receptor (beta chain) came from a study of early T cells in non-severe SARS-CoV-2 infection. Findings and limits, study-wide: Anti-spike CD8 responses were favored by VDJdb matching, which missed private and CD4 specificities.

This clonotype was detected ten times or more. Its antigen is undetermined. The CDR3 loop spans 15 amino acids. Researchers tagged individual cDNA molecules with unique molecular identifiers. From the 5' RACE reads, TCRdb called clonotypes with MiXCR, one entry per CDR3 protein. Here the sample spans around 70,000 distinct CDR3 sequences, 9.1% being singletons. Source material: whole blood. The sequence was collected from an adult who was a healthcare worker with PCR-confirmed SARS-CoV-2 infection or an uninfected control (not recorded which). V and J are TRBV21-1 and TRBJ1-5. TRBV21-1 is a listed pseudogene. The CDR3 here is CASSNEVGGNQPQHF. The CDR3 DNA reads TGTGCCAGCAGCAATGAGGTAGGAGGCAATCAGCCCCAGCATTTT.